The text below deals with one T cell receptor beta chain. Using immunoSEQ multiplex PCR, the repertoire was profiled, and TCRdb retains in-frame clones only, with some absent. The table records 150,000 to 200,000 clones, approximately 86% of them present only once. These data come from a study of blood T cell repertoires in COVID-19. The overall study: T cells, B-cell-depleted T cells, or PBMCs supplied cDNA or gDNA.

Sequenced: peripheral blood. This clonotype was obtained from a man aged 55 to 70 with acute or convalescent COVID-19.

The CDR3 sequence: CASSSGTGGVLETQYF. CDR3 DNA: TGTGCCAGCAGTTCCGGGACAGGAGGTGTTTTGGAGACCCAGTACTTC. The rearrangement links TRBV5-4 to TRBJ2-5; 8 nucleotides align to TRBD1. This CDR3 has 16 amino acids. J was trimmed by 5 bases and V by 5 bases; bases with no gene match: 14. Per the germline V gene, CDR1 is SGHNT and CDR2 is YYREEE (reference sequence).